The 24 T cell receptor beta chains given below trace back to one sample, sequenced in a study of blood T cell repertoires in COVID-19. TCRdb's copy holds only in-frame clones and misses some; the assay was immunoSEQ multiplex PCR. The sample includes 360,000 or so clones, about four fifths seen only once; the top ten take roughly 5.1%. Sequencing was performed on PBMCs or T cells enriched from blood (not recorded which). The receptor source for this set is a woman between 45 and 60 years old who had recovered from COVID-19.

The rearrangement joins TRBV6-6 to TRBJ1-1, with 7 bases fitting TRBD1. Trimming removed 6 bases from V and 6 bases from J; junction bases left unmatched: 10. This CDR3 comprises 14 residues. Germline loops: CDR1 MNHNY, CDR2 SVGAGI (reference sequence). In DNA form, the CDR3 reads TGTGCCAGCAGCCTGACCAGGGGGTCCCCTGAAGCTTTCTTT. This encodes CASSLTRGSPEAFF.

This chain connects TRBV6-4 to TRBJ1-2; 10 bases are shared with TRBD1. J gave up 4 bases and V 6 bases, and 8 bases lay outside the gene matches. The CDR3 has 15 residues. Per the germline V gene, CDR1 is MRHNA and CDR2 is SNTAGT. The CDR3 loop reads CASRPTGTGVYGYTF. The CDR3, as DNA: TGTGCCAGCAGACCTACCGGGACAGGGGTCTATGGCTACACCTTC.

The chain couples TRBV5-1 to TRBJ1-1, with D hard to call. Trimming took 1 base from V and 0 from J, leaving 10 bases between them. The length of the CDR3 is 15 residues. CDR1 and CDR2 (germline): SGHRS, YFSETQ. The CDR3 region is CASSLQASMNTEAFF. Here the CDR3 DNA reads TGCGCCAGCAGCTTGCAGGCCAGCATGAACACTGAAGCTTTCTTT.

The genes are TRBV27 and TRBJ1-3, with TRBD1 matching 8 bases. The CDR3 totals 15 residues. In germline, CDR1 is MNHEY, CDR2 SMNVEV (reference sequence). The trim removed 8 bases at V and 3 bases at J, leaving 9 bases unmatched. CDR3 nucleotides: TGTGCCAGCGGCCCCCAGGGGGCGTATGGAAACACCATATATTTT. Amino acids: CASGPQGAYGNTIYF.

The J gene is TRBJ2-3, the V gene TRBV4-3, with D maybe TRBD1 (6 bases). The CDR3 is made up of 15 amino acids. Germline V CDR1 and CDR2: LGHNA, YSLEER. V was cut by 1 base and J by 6 bases, with 14 bases left in between. The CDR3 bases are TGCGCCAGCAGCCAAGTCCCAGGGGCTTGGGATACGCAGTATTTT. It translates to CASSQVPGAWDTQYF.

The rearrangement uses TRBV10-3 and TRBJ2-2; a weak D match, TRBD1 (5 bases). Trimming removed 7 bases at V and 0 bases at J, with 12 bases between. The CDR3 is 15 amino acids. Germline loops: CDR1 ENHRY, CDR2 SYGVKD. The DNA for the CDR3 is TGTGCCATCAAAGGCAAGGGGCCGAACACCGGGGAGCTGTTTTTT. This codes for CAIKGKGPNTGELFF.

The gene calls are TRBV11-2 and TRBJ1-1; D uncertain. V was shortened by 1 base and J by 4 bases, with 13 bases between the two germline ends. The length of the CDR3 is 15 residues. Germline CDR1 SGHAT, CDR2 FQNNGV. The CDR3 protein is CASSLVLTVGTEAFF. The CDR3 DNA reads as TGTGCCAGCAGCTTAGTGCTGACTGTTGGCACTGAAGCTTTCTTT.

The chain combines TRBV2 with TRBJ1-2, with 8 bases lining up with TRBD1. Per the germline V gene, CDR1 is SNHLY and CDR2 is FYNNEI. The CDR3 totals 12 residues. Trimming cost V 5 bases and J 7 bases; bases outside gene matches: 3. The CDR3 reads CASSPDRGGYTF. DNA for the CDR3: TGTGCCAGCAGTCCCGACAGGGGTGGCTACACCTTC.

V usage is TRBV6-5 and J usage is TRBJ2-3, with D perhaps matching TRBD1 (5 bases). This CDR3 is built from 14 residues. V shed 6 bases and J shed 0 bases, with 10 bases lying between them. Germline V gene sequence: CDR1 MNHEY, CDR2 SVGAGI. The CDR3 reads CASSVGASTDTQYF. As DNA, the CDR3 is TGTGCCAGCAGCGTAGGGGCTAGCACAGATACGCAGTATTTT.

The CDR3 DNA reads as TGTGCCAGCAGTCAAGTAGCCGGGGAGCTGTTTTTT. Protein product: CASSQVAGELFF. The V and J genes are TRBV6-2 or TRBV6-3 and TRBJ2-2; D gene uncertain. The CDR3 has 12 residues. Germline V gives CDR1 MNHEY, CDR2 SVGEGT. The V gene lost 5 bases and the J gene lost 6 bases, with 7 bases spanning the gap.

This clone occurred a few times. The chain uses TRBV19 and TRBJ1-5, with 11 bases fitting TRBD1. V shed 7 bases, J shed 2 bases, and the junction held 10 bases outside the gene matches. Looked up from germline, CDR1 is LNHDA and CDR2 is SQIVND (reference sequence). CDR3 length: 17 amino acids. CDR3 in DNA: TGTGCCAGTAAACTCCGGGACAGGGGGGGTGGCAATCAGCCCCAGCATTTT. It yields the protein CASKLRDRGGGNQPQHF.

The gene calls are TRBV10-2 and TRBJ1-6; D gene uncertain. CDR1 is WSHSY, CDR2 SAAADI, per germline. There are 17 residues in the CDR3. The ends were cut back, 4 bases at V and 12 bases at J, with 25 bases in the middle. The CDR3: CASSGRSPLSLREPLHF. CDR3 in DNA: TGCGCCAGCAGTGGACGGTCCCCCCTGTCTTTACGGGAACCCCTCCACTTT.

The CDR3 DNA sequence: TGTGCCAGCACCAAGCCGGGACAGGGTCCCCTCCACTTT. This translates into CASTKPGQGPLHF. The rearrangement joins TRBV11-3 to TRBJ1-6, with 9 bases aligning to TRBD1. V was pared by 7 bases and J by 13 bases, with 8 bases of the junction left unmatched. Germline V lookup: CDR1 SGHNT, CDR2 YENEEA. The CDR3 has 13 residues. Full variable domain (missing parts from reference TRBV11-3 and TRBJ1-6): EAGVVQSPRYKIIEKKQPVAFWCNPISGHNTLYWYLQNLGQGPELLIRYENEEAVDDSQLPKDRFSAERLKGVDSTLKIQPAELGDSAVYLCASTKPGQGPLHFGNGTRLTVT.

The chain carries TRBV7-9 and TRBJ1-4; 7 bases fit TRBD1. The CDR3 is 14 amino acids. Germline V lookup: CDR1 SEHNR, CDR2 FQNEAQ (reference sequence). After removal of 5 bases from V and 4 bases from J, the junction contained 4 bases not matched to a gene. Written as DNA, the CDR3 is TGTGCCAGCAGCGCCGGGACAGTTAATGAAAAACTGTTTTTT. Residues: CASSAGTVNEKLFF.

The chain employs TRBV30 and TRBJ2-2; TRBD1 might be the D (6 bases). Trimming removed 0 bases at V and 4 bases at J, with 12 bases between. The CDR3 contains 15 residues. The germline V gene has CDR1 GTSNPN and CDR2 SVGIG (reference sequence). In DNA form, the CDR3 reads TGTGCCTGGAGTGTGGGGCAGGGGACCACCGGGGAGCTGTTTTTT. This codes for CAWSVGQGTTGELFF.

The rearrangement joins TRBV6-5 to TRBJ1-4; 9 bases map to TRBD1. CDR1 and CDR2 (germline): MNHEY, SVGAGI. There are 13 residues in the CDR3. J lost 8 bases, V lost 10 bases, and 8 bases had no gene match. CDR3 nucleotides: TGTGCCAACAGGGGGCTGAAGAGGGAAAAACTGTTTTTT. Protein product: CANRGLKREKLFF.

This clone was seen a single time. CDR3 in amino acids: CASSQDRNSPLHF. DNA for the CDR3: TGTGCCAGCAGCCAAGACAGGAATTCACCCCTCCACTTT. The V call is TRBV4-2, the J call TRBJ1-6; D is undetermined. Trimming removed 0 bases from V and 7 bases from J, with 4 bases in between. Per the germline V gene, CDR1 is LGHNA and CDR2 is YNFKEQ. The CDR3 is 13 amino acids.

The V gene is TRBV9, the J gene TRBJ1-2; D is possibly TRBD1 (5 bases). Germline CDR1 SGDLS, CDR2 YYNGEE. V was pared by 0 bases and J by 6 bases, with 9 bases between. The CDR3 contains 13 residues. The CDR3 bases are TGTGCCAGCAGCGTAGATGCAGGGAATGGCTACACCTTC. This encodes CASSVDAGNGYTF. Filled out from reference TRBV9 and TRBJ1-2, the complete variable domain reads DSGVTQTPKHLITATGQRVTLRCSPRSGDLSVYWYQQSLDQGLQFLIQYYNGEERAKGNILERFSAQQFPDLHSELNLSSLELGDSALYFCASSVDAGNGYTFGSGTRLTVV.

V is TRBV7-2 and J is TRBJ1-6, with TRBD1 matching 7 bases. This CDR3 spans 15 amino acids. Losses at the gene ends were 0 bases for V and 8 bases for J; bases not matched to a gene: 4. Germline CDR1 SGHTA, CDR2 FQGNSA. The chain's CDR3 is CASSLAGRGYSPLHF. The DNA for the CDR3 is TGTGCCAGCAGCTTAGCGGGCAGGGGGTATTCACCCCTCCACTTT.

The J gene is TRBJ2-3, the V gene TRBV7-9, with TRBD1 matching over 10 bases. In germline, CDR1 is SEHNR, CDR2 FQNEAQ (reference sequence). V lost 5 bases to trimming and J lost 5 bases; unmatched junction nucleotides: 13. The CDR3 runs to 17 residues. The CDR3 DNA is TGTGCCAGCAGCGGACGACAGGGGGCGCCAGTAGGAGATACGCAGTATTTT. Translated: CASSGRQGAPVGDTQYF. The full variable domain, in which reference TRBV7-9 and TRBJ2-3 provide the parts outside the CDR3, is DTGVSQNPRHKITKRGQNVTFRCDPISEHNRLYWYRQTLGQGPEFLTYFQNEAQLEKSRLLSDRFSAERPKGSFSTLEIQRTEQGDSAMYLCASSGRQGAPVGDTQYFGPGTRLTVL.

In its sample, this clone was seen a few times. This chain links TRBV5-4 with TRBJ1-1; tentatively, D is TRBD1 (6 bases). This CDR3 region has 14 residues. The germline gives CDR1 SGHNT, CDR2 YYREEE (reference sequence). V was pared by 5 bases and J by 0 bases, with 11 bases between. Here the CDR3 reads CASRMTGLNTEAFF. The CDR3, as DNA: TGTGCCAGCAGGATGACAGGATTGAACACTGAAGCTTTCTTT. The full variable domain, with the rest looked up from reference TRBV5-4 and TRBJ1-1, is ETGVTQSPTHLIKTRGQQVTLRCSSQSGHNTVSWYQQALGQGPQFIFQYYREEENGRGNFPPRFSGLQFPNYSSELNVNALELDDSALYLCASRMTGLNTEAFFGQGTRLTVV.

The J gene is TRBJ1-1, the V gene TRBV6-5, with D hard to call. In germline, CDR1 is MNHEY, CDR2 SVGAGI. With 8 bases removed from V and 3 bases from J, the gap between germline ends came to 13 bases. The CDR3 runs 13 residues. DNA for the CDR3: TGTGCCAGCGGGCTTTACAGAGACACTGAAGCTTTCTTT. It encodes CASGLYRDTEAFF.

The chain carries TRBV7-2 and TRBJ2-7; 9 bases map to TRBD1. Germline assignment: CDR1 SGHTA and CDR2 FQGNSA. The CDR3 is made up of 16 amino acids. Losses at the gene ends were 7 bases for V and 5 bases for J; bases not matched to a gene: 15. This CDR3 is CASTSLGDREYHEQYF. The CDR3 DNA sequence: TGTGCCAGCACCTCCCTCGGGGACAGGGAATACCACGAGCAGTACTTC.

This chain joins TRBV28 and TRBJ1-2; D is undetermined. Germline CDR1 MDHEN, CDR2 SYDVKM. V was clipped by 6 bases and J by 6 bases, with 14 bases between them. The CDR3 totals 13 residues. Here the CDR3 DNA reads TGTGCCAGCAGGAAACAGACAAGACATGGCTACACCTTC. This sequence encodes CASRKQTRHGYTF.